The present TCR beta chain was sequenced within a study of control samples from healthy donors and cancer patients. TCRdb keeps only in-frame clones here, not all; method: immunoSEQ multiplex PCR. The data hold about 190,000 clones, with 91% observed a single time. CDR3 size: 13 residues. V was pared by 3 bases and J by 2 bases, with 7 bases between. Looked up from germline, CDR1 is SGHTA and CDR2 is FQGNSA. The clonotype comes from a man aged 25-40 years in good health. The chain employs TRBV7-2 and TRBJ1-2; unclear D gene. The sequencing sample was made of blood. In nucleotides, the CDR3 is TGTGCCAGCAGCTTCACCGGCAACTATGGCTACACCTTC. Protein sequence: CASSFTGNYGYTF.